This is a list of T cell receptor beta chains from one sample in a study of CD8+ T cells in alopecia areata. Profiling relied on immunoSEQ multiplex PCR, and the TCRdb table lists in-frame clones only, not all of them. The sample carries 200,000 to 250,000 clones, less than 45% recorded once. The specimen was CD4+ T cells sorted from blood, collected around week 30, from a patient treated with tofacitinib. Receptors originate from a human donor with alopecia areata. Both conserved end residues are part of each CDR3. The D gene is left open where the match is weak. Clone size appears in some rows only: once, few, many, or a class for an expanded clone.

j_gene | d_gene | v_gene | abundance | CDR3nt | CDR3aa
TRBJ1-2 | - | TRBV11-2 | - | TGTGCCAGCAGCTCCAACCCCGCGTATGGCTACACCTTC | CASSSNPAYGYTF
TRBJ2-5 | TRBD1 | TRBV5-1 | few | TGCGCCAGTACCACCGGGACAGCGAACCAAGAGACCCAGTACTTC | CASTTGTANQETQYF
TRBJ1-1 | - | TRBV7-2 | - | TGTGCCAGCAGCCAACTCAATGAAGCTTTCTTT | CASSQLNEAFF
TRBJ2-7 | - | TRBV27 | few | TGTGCCAGCAGTTTTCAGACCGCCTACGAGCAGTACTTC | CASSFQTAYEQYF
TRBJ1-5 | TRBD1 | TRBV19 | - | TGTGCCAGCTCCCCTCAACAGGGGAATCAGCCCCAGCATTTT | CASSPQQGNQPQHF
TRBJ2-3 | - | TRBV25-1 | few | TGTGCCAGCAGTGAATCTTTTAGTCGGATCACAGATACGCAGTATTTT | CASSESFSRITDTQYF
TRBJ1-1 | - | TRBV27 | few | TGTGCCAGCAGTGGGAGAAACACTGAAGCTTTCTTT | CASSGRNTEAFF
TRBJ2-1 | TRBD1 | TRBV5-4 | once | TGTGCCAGCAGCTTGGAGCAGGGGGCCTACAATGAGCAGTTCTTC | CASSLEQGAYNEQFF
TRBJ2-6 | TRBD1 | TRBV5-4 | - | TGTGCCAGCAGCTTGGGACAGGGGGCAGCTGGGGCCAACGTCCTGACTTTC | CASSLGQGAAGANVLTF
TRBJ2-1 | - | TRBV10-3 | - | TGTGCCATCAGGGTGGGGGAAACCTACAATGAGCAGTTCTTC | CAIRVGETYNEQFF
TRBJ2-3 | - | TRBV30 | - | TGTGCCTGGAGTGTACTTCAGGGGGGAGATACGCAGTATTTT | CAWSVLQGGDTQYF
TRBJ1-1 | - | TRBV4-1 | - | TGCGCCAGCAGCCAAGTTCAGAGGGAGAACACTGAAGCTTTCTTT | CASSQVQRENTEAFF
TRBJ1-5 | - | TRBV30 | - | TGTGCCTGGAGCCGGGCCGGGACGAAAAATCAGCCCCAGCATTTT | CAWSRAGTKNQPQHF
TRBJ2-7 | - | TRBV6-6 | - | TGTGCCAGCAGAACCGGGACGGATACCTACGAGCAGTACTTC | CASRTGTDTYEQYF
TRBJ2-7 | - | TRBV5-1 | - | TGTGCCAGCAGCTCGTCTATCAAGCAGTACTTC | CASSSSIKQYF